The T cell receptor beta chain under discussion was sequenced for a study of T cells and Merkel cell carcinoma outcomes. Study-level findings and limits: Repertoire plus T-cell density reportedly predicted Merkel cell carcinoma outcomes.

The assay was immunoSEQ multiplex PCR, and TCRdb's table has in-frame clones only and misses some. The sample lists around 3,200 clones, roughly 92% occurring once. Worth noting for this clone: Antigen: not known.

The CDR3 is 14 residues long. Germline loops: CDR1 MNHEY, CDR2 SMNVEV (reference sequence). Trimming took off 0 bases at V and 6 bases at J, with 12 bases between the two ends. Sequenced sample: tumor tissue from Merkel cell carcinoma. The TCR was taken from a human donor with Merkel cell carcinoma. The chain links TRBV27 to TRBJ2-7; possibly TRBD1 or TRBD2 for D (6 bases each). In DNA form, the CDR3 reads TGTGCCAGCAGTTTATCGGTAGGGGGAGGCGAGCAGTACTTC. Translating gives CASSLSVGGGEQYF.